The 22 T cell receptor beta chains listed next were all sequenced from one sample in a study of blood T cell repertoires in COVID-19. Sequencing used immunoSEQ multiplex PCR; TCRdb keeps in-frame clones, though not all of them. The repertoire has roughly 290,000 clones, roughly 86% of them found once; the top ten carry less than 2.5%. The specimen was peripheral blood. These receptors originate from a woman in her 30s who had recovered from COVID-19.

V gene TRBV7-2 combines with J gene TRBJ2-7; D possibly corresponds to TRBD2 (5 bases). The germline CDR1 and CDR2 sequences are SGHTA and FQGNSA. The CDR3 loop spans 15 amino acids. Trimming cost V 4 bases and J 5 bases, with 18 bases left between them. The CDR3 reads CASSWSGVPPNEQYF. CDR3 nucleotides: TGTGCCAGCAGCTGGAGCGGAGTTCCCCCGAACGAGCAGTACTTC.

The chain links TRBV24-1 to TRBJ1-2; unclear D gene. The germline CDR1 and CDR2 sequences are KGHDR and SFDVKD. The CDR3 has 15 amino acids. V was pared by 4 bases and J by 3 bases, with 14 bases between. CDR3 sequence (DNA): TGTGCCACCAGTGACTCACATAGGAGTGACTATGGCTACACCTTC. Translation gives CATSDSHRSDYGYTF.

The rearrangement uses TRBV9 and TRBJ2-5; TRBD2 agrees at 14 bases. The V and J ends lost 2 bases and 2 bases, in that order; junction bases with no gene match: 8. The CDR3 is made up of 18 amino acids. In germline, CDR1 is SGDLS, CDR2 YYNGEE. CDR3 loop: CASSVGTSGRWGQETQYF. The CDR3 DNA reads TGTGCCAGCAGCGTCGGGACTAGCGGGAGATGGGGTCAAGAGACCCAGTACTTC. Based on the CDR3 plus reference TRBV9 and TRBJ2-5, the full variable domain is DSGVTQTPKHLITATGQRVTLRCSPRSGDLSVYWYQQSLDQGLQFLIQYYNGEERAKGNILERFSAQQFPDLHSELNLSSLELGDSALYFCASSVGTSGRWGQETQYFGPGTRLLVL.

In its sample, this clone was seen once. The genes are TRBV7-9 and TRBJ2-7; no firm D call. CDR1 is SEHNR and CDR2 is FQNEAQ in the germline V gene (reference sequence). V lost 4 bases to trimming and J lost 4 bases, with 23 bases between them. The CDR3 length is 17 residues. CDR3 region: CASSSTESARLSYEQYF. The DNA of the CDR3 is TGTGCCAGCAGCTCAACGGAAAGCGCTAGATTATCGTACGAGCAGTACTTC.

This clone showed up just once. This CDR3 reads CASWGGAYSNQPQHF. As DNA, the CDR3 is TGTGCCAGTTGGGGGGGAGCATATAGCAATCAGCCCCAGCATTTT. J is TRBJ1-5 and V is TRBV19, with D perhaps TRBD1 (5 bases). CDR1 is LNHDA, CDR2 SQIVND, per germline (reference sequence). V lost 8 bases to trimming and J lost 0 bases, with 14 bases between them. The CDR3 loop spans 15 amino acids.

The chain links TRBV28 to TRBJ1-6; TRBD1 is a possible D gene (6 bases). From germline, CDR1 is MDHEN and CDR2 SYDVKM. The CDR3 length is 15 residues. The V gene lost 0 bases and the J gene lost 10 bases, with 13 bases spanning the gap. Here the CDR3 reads CASSLWTGRYSPLHF. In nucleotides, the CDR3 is TGTGCCAGCAGTTTATGGACAGGTCGCTACTCACCCCTCCACTTT. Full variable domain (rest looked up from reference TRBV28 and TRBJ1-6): DVKVTQSSRYLVKRTGEKVFLECVQDMDHENMFWYRQDPGLGLRLIYFSYDVKMKEKGDIPEGYSVSREKKERFSLILESASTNQTSMYLCASSLWTGRYSPLHFGNGTRLTVT.

CDR3 coding DNA: TGTGCCACCAGCAGAGGTCGGCAGGATAATGAAAAACTGTTTTTT. This encodes CATSRGRQDNEKLFF. The genes are TRBV15 and TRBJ1-4, with unresolved D. The CDR3 extends over 15 amino acids. V was trimmed by 1 base and J by 4 bases, leaving 10 bases between them. CDR1 and CDR2 (germline): LNHNV, YYDKDF (reference sequence).

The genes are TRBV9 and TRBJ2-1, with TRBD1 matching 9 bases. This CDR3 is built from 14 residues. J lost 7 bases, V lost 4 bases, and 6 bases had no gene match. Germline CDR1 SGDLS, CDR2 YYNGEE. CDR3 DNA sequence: TGTGCCAGCAGCCCGGGACAGGGTTTGAATGAGCAGTTCTTC. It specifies CASSPGQGLNEQFF.

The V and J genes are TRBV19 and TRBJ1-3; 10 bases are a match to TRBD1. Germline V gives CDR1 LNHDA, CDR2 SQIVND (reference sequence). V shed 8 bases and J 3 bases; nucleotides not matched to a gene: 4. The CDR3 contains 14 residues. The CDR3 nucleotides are TGTGCCAGTGAGACAGGGGGCATTGGAAACACCATATATTTT. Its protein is CASETGGIGNTIYF.

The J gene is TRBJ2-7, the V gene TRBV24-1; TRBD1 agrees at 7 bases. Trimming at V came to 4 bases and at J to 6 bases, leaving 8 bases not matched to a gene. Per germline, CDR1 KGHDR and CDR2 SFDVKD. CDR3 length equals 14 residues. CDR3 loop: CATSEAGAGGEQYF. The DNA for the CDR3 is TGTGCCACCAGTGAAGCCGGGGCAGGGGGCGAGCAGTACTTC.

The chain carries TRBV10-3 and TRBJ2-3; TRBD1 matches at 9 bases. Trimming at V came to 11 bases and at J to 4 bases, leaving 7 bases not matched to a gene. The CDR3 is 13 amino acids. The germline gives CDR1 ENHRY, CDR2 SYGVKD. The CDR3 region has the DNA TGTGCCTTAGGGACAGGGATTGCAGATACGCAGTATTTT. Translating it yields CALGTGIADTQYF.

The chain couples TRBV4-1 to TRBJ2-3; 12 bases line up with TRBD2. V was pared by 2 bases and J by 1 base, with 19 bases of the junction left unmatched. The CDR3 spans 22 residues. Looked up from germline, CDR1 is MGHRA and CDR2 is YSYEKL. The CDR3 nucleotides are TGCGCCAGCAGCCAACCTCCCCTACGACTAGCGGGGGCGTGGTGGGGCACAGATACGCAGTATTTT. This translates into CASSQPPLRLAGAWWGTDTQYF.

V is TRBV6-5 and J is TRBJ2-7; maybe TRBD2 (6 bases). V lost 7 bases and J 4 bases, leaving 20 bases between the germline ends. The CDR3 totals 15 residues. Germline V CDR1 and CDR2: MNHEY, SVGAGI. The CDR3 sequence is CASIFGTLKPYEQYF. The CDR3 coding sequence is TGTGCCAGCATTTTTGGGACTTTAAAACCTTACGAGCAGTACTTC.

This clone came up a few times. The CDR3 protein is CATSDPKGPDYNEQFF. The CDR3 DNA reads TGTGCCACCAGTGACCCCAAGGGGCCCGACTACAATGAGCAGTTCTTC. The chain recombines TRBV24-1 with TRBJ2-1; TRBD1 is a possible D gene (5 bases). Germline CDR1 reads KGHDR; CDR2 reads SFDVKD. This CDR3 comprises 16 residues. The V and J ends lost 4 bases and 3 bases respectively, with 15 bases between them.

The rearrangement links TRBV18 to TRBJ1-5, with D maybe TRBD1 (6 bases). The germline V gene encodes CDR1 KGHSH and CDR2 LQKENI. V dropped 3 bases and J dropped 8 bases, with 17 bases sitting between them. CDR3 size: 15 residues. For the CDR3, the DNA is TGTGCCAGCTCACCCTCACAGGGTAGTCTGAAGCCCCAGCATTTT. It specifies CASSPSQGSLKPQHF.

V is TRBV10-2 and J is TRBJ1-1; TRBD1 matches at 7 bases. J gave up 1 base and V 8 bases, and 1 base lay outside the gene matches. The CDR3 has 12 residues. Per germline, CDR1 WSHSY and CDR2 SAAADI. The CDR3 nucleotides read TGCGCCAGCGGGACAGCGAACACTGAAGCTTTCTTT. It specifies CASGTANTEAFF.

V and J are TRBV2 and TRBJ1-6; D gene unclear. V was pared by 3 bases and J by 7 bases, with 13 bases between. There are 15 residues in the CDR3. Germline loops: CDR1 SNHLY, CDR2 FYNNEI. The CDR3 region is CASSDGLPQNSPLHF. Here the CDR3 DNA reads TGTGCCAGCAGTGATGGGCTTCCCCAGAATTCACCCCTCCACTTT.

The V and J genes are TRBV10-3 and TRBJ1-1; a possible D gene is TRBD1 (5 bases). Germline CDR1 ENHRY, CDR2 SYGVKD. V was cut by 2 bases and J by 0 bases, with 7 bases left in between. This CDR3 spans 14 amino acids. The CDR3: CAISEDSMNTEAFF. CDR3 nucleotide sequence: TGTGCCATCAGTGAGGACAGTATGAACACTGAAGCTTTCTTT.

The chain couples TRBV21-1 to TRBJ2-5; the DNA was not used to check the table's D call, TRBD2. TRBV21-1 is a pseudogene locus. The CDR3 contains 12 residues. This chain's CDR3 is CASSAYQETQYF. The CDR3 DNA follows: TGTGCCAGCAGCGCGTACCAAGAGACCCAGTACTTC.

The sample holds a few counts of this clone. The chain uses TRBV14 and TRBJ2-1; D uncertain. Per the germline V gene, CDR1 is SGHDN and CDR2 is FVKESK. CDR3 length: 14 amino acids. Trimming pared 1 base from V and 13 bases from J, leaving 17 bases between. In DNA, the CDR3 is TGTGCCAGCAGCCAAGGTTTTTTTCCTAATCCCCAGTTCTTC. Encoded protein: CASSQGFFPNPQFF.

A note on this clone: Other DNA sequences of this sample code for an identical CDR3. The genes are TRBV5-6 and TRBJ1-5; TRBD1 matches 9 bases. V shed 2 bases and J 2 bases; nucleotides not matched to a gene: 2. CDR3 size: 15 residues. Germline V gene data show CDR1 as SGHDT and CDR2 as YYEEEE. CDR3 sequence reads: CASSLGDRGNQPQHF. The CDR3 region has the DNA TGTGCCAGCAGCTTAGGGGACAGGGGCAATCAGCCCCAGCATTTT.

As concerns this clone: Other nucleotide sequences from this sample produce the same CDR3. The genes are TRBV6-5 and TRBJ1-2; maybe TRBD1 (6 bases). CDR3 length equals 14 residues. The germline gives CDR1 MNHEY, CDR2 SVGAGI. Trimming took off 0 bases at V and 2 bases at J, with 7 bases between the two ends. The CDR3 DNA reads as TGTGCCAGCAGTTACTCGACAGGAAACTATGGCTACACCTTC. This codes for CASSYSTGNYGYTF.